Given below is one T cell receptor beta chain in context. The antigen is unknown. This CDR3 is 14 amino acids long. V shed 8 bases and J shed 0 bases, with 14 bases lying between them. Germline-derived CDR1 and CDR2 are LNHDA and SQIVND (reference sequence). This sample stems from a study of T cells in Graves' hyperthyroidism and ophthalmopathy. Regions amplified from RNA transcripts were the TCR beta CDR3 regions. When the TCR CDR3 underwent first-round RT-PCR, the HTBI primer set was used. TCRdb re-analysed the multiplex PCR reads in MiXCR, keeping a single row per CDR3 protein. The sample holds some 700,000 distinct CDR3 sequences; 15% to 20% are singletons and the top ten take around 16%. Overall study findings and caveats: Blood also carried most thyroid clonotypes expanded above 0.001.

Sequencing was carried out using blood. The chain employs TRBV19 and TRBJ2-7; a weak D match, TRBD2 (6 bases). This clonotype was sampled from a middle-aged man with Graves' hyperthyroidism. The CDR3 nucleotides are TGTGCCAGTCGGGGGATCCTGAACTCCTACGAGCAGTACTTC. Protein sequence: CASRGILNSYEQYF.